Given below is one T cell receptor (beta chain) in context. Its antigen is as yet unknown. This CDR3 has 17 amino acids. Per the germline V gene, CDR1 is DFQATT and CDR2 is SNEGSKA (reference sequence). V shed 3 bases and J shed 4 bases, with 24 bases lying between them. The sample is drawn from a study of T cell responses to AZD1222 COVID-19 vaccine. Broader study findings: Along spike, vaccine-associated CD4 TCRs were found throughout, with dominance at 160-218 and 743-854. There were mostly white British donors and more females than males, and clonal diversity was possibly underestimated. Vaccination with two AZD1222 doses was followed by a rise in Spike-specific TCR breadth and depth.

Produced via immunoSEQ multiplex PCR; TCRdb's table is partial and in-frame only. The sample holds about 67,000 clones, 80% to 90% seen once. Material: peripheral blood, obtained 28 days after the second AZD1222 dose. V gene TRBV20-1 combines with J gene TRBJ1-1; D might be TRBD1 (5 bases). This TCR came from an adult who received the AZD1222 COVID-19 vaccine. The CDR3 DNA is TGCAGTGCTAGTCCCTATGGGGCAATTCATCGTCCCACTGAAGCTTTCTTT. Amino acid sequence: CSASPYGAIHRPTEAFF.